This TCR beta chain emerged from a study of cytomegalovirus exposure and HLA in healthy donors. Study observations and caveats: Cytomegalovirus-associated status was assigned to around 160 TCR beta chains.

This table comes from immunoSEQ multiplex PCR, and its TCRdb copy is limited to in-frame clones, with some not included. The repertoire holds about 38,000 clones, with 85% to 95% as singletons. Points on this clone: What it binds is not known.

Sequenced sample: PBMCs. The receptor was derived from a man aged 18 to 30 in good health and CMV-seronegative.

Here the CDR3 reads CASSLGLASTDTQYF. DNA for the CDR3: TGTGCCAGCAGCTTAGGACTAGCTAGCACAGATACGCAGTATTTT. This chain connects TRBV7-2 to TRBJ2-3, with TRBD2 matching over 7 bases. The CDR3 sequence is 15 residues long. Trimming cost V 1 base and J 0 bases; bases outside gene matches: 1. Germline CDR1 reads SGHTA; CDR2 reads FQGNSA.